This entry lists 21 T cell receptor beta chains sequenced from one sample in a study of siplizumab effects on memory and regulatory T cells. Assay used: immunoSEQ multiplex PCR; TCRdb lists only in-frame clones, some missing. This sample has just under 85,000 clones, with roughly 86% found just once. Sequenced material: Tregs sorted from blood. Every receptor here comes from a human donor in good health.

The chain couples TRBV5-4 to TRBJ2-1, with a tentative D call TRBD2 (5 bases). The CDR3 sequence is 13 residues long. V was cut by 3 bases and J by 5 bases, with 9 bases left in between. CDR1 is SGHNT and CDR2 is YYREEE in the germline V gene (reference sequence). For the CDR3, the DNA is TGTGCCAGCAGCTCTGGGCGGGACAATGAGCAGTTCTTC. Protein: CASSSGRDNEQFF. Supplemented by reference TRBV5-4 and TRBJ2-1, the full variable domain reads ETGVTQSPTHLIKTRGQQVTLRCSSQSGHNTVSWYQQALGQGPQFIFQYYREEENGRGNFPPRFSGLQFPNYSSELNVNALELDDSALYLCASSSGRDNEQFFGPGTRLTVL.

The chain uses TRBV18 and TRBJ1-2; unclear D gene. CDR3 length equals 15 residues. From germline, CDR1 is KGHSH and CDR2 LQKENI. Trimming left V 2 bases short and J 10 bases short, with 20 bases between. The DNA for the CDR3 is TGTGCCAGCTCACCATCGGGCACTATTTCTTTTGTCTACACCTTC. Amino acids: CASSPSGTISFVYTF.

V is TRBV7-7 and J is TRBJ2-1, with D perhaps TRBD2 (6 bases). Germline CDR1 SSHAT, CDR2 FNYEAQ (reference sequence). The V and J ends lost 4 bases and 4 bases respectively, with 8 bases between them. The CDR3 has 13 residues. In DNA, the CDR3 is TGTGCCAGCAGCTCGGGGGAATACAATGAGCAGTTCTTC. Translated: CASSSGEYNEQFF.

This clone is categorized as medium-sized. The chain links TRBV15 to TRBJ1-2; D might be TRBD1 (5 bases). The germline V and J ends were trimmed by 2 bases and 5 bases, with 9 bases remaining between them. The V gene's germline CDR1 is LNHNV and CDR2 YYDKDF (reference sequence). This CDR3 is 13 amino acids long. As DNA, the CDR3 is TGTGCCACCAGCAGACTTCAGGGTTATGGCTACACCTTC. Translation gives CATSRLQGYGYTF.

The genes are TRBV7-9 and TRBJ1-4; 7 positions agree with TRBD1. This CDR3 contains 16 residues. The V gene's germline CDR1 is SEHNR and CDR2 FQNEAQ (reference sequence). V dropped 3 bases and J dropped 7; count of bases not matched to a gene: 11. This CDR3 is CASSLIDRDRGEKLFF. Here the CDR3 DNA reads TGTGCCAGCAGCTTGATAGACAGGGATAGAGGTGAAAAACTGTTTTTT.

The V and J genes are TRBV7-9 and TRBJ1-1; tentatively, D is TRBD1 (5 bases). V lost 2 bases and J 1 base, leaving 20 bases between the germline ends. From germline, CDR1 is SEHNR and CDR2 FQNEAQ (reference sequence). The CDR3 runs to 18 residues. The CDR3, as DNA: TGTGCCAGCAGCTTACTGGGGCATTATGGATCGCCGAACACTGAAGCTTTCTTT. Protein sequence: CASSLLGHYGSPNTEAFF.

V is TRBV10-3 and J is TRBJ1-2; D is undetermined. Trimming cost V 6 bases and J 6 bases, with 17 bases left between them. The CDR3 has 14 residues. CDR1 is ENHRY, CDR2 SYGVKD, per germline. Written as DNA, the CDR3 is TGTGCCATCAGCGAGGACGGAATCTATAATGGCTACACCTTC. Protein sequence: CAISEDGIYNGYTF.

The chain uses TRBV9 and TRBJ2-1; D gene ambiguous. CDR3 length: 13 residues. CDR1 SGDLS and CDR2 YYNGEE come from the germline V gene. V lost 4 bases to trimming and J lost 4 bases, with 9 bases between them. CDR3 sequence reads: CASSPQVYNEQFF. The CDR3, as DNA: TGTGCCAGCAGCCCCCAGGTTTACAATGAGCAGTTCTTC. Together with reference TRBV9 and TRBJ2-1, the CDR3 gives the full variable domain: DSGVTQTPKHLITATGQRVTLRCSPRSGDLSVYWYQQSLDQGLQFLIQYYNGEERAKGNILERFSAQQFPDLHSELNLSSLELGDSALYFCASSPQVYNEQFFGPGTRLTVL.

The rearrangement uses TRBV18 and TRBJ1-2; 8 bases are a match to TRBD1. CDR3 size: 14 residues. Germline trimming cut 2 bases from V and 8 bases from J; bases unmatched to any gene: 7. CDR1 KGHSH and CDR2 LQKENI come from the germline V gene. The CDR3, as DNA: TGTGCCAGCTCACCAAGTGGACAGGGCAGGGGCTACACCTTC. Translating it yields CASSPSGQGRGYTF.

This clone was counted only a few times. The chain couples TRBV12-5 to TRBJ1-5, with a tentative D call TRBD1 (5 bases). Germline V gives CDR1 LGHNT, CDR2 FRNRAP. V was trimmed by 4 bases and J by 10 bases, leaving 11 bases between them. The CDR3 has 12 residues. CDR3 coding DNA: TGTGCTAGTGGTTGGATGGGGGATCCCCAGCATTTT. This sequence encodes CASGWMGDPQHF.

The V call is TRBV5-1, the J call TRBJ1-4; TRBD1 is a possible D gene (6 bases). There are 17 residues in the CDR3. Germline loops: CDR1 SGHRS, CDR2 YFSETQ. The germline V and J ends were trimmed by 3 bases and 8 bases, with 23 bases remaining between them. CDR3 sequence (DNA): TGCGCCAGCAGCTCATCCGGGACACCAATTCGGGGAGAAAAACTGTTTTTT. Translating it yields CASSSSGTPIRGEKLFF.

The chain carries TRBV5-1 and TRBJ1-1; D possibly corresponds to TRBD1 (6 bases). Germline lookup yields CDR1 SGHRS and CDR2 YFSETQ. Trimming cost V 4 bases and J 1 base, with 14 bases left between them. The CDR3 length is 15 residues. The CDR3 DNA is TGCGCCAGCAGCCCCCTCCCGGGACAGAACACTGAAGCTTTCTTT. Protein product: CASSPLPGQNTEAFF.

The chain carries TRBV6-5 and TRBJ1-6, with D unresolved. The CDR3 loop spans 16 amino acids. The ends were cut back, 1 base at V and 7 bases at J, with 14 bases in the middle. Germline-derived CDR1 and CDR2 are MNHEY and SVGAGI. Here the CDR3 DNA reads TGTGCCAGCAGTTACTGGGCACAGCTATCAAATTCACCCCTCCACTTT. Protein: CASSYWAQLSNSPLHF.

This clone turned up a few times. The chain employs TRBV27 and TRBJ1-2; perhaps TRBD1 as D (5 bases). The CDR3 is made up of 14 amino acids. V shed 2 bases and J shed 7 bases, with 14 bases lying between them. Germline assignment: CDR1 MNHEY and CDR2 SMNVEV (reference sequence). CDR3 sequence (DNA): TGTGCCAGCAGTTTAGATGTTCAGGGACGTGGCTACACCTTC. Its protein product is CASSLDVQGRGYTF.

The V and J genes are TRBV18 and TRBJ2-5, with no clear D. The V end lost 1 base, the J end lost 3 bases, and 3 bases lay between the germline ends. CDR1 and CDR2 from the germline V gene are KGHSH and LQKENI. The CDR3 is made up of 12 amino acids. CDR3 in amino acids: CASSPQKETQYF. CDR3 nucleotides: TGTGCCAGCTCACCACAGAAAGAGACCCAGTACTTC. The whole variable domain, filled in from reference TRBV18 and TRBJ2-5, reads NAGVMQNPRHLVRRRGQEARLRCSPMKGHSHVYWYRQLPEEGLKFMVYLQKENIIDESGMPKERFSAEFPKEGPSILRIQQVVRGDSAAYFCASSPQKETQYFGPGTRLLVL.

The chain combines TRBV19 with TRBJ2-5, with 9 bases identical to TRBD2. The CDR3 contains 19 residues. Germline V CDR1 and CDR2: LNHDA, SQIVND (reference sequence). V dropped 4 bases and J dropped 5; count of bases not matched to a gene: 20. The DNA for the CDR3 is TGTGCCAGTAGTACTTCGAAATGGCGGCTAGCGGGGCGCGGCGAGACCCAGTACTTC. Encoded protein: CASSTSKWRLAGRGETQYF.

The gene calls are TRBV4-3 and TRBJ2-7; a possible D gene is TRBD2 (5 bases). CDR3 length equals 13 residues. V lost 5 bases and J lost 3, with 11 bases in between. Germline-derived CDR1 and CDR2 are LGHNA and YSLEER. The CDR3 reads CASSSRRGYEQYF. CDR3 DNA sequence: TGCGCCAGCAGCTCAAGACGGGGCTACGAGCAGTACTTC.

The rearrangement links TRBV6-4 to TRBJ2-3; 7 positions match TRBD2. From germline, CDR1 is MRHNA and CDR2 SNTAGT. CDR3 size: 15 residues. V gave up 7 bases and J gave up 4 bases; unmatched junction bases: 11. Here the CDR3 DNA reads TGTGCCAGCAAGCGGGAATCCGTGGCCGCAGATACGCAGTATTTT. The encoded protein is CASKRESVAADTQYF.

This clone has a handful of counts. The chain is built from TRBV7-8 and TRBJ2-1; the D is unclear. This CDR3 contains 14 residues. The V gene lost 6 bases and the J gene lost 0 bases, with 9 bases spanning the gap. CDR1 is SGHVS, CDR2 FQNEAQ, per germline. The CDR3 nucleotides are TGTGCCAGCAGGGGCCCCCTCTCCTACAATGAGCAGTTCTTC. Protein sequence: CASRGPLSYNEQFF.

This chain uses TRBV6-6 with TRBJ1-4; D gene unclear. The CDR3 length is 14 residues. Germline V gene sequence: CDR1 MNHNY, CDR2 SVGAGI (reference sequence). V was clipped by 2 bases and J by 5 bases, with 9 bases between them. Here the CDR3 reads CASSYPGGNEKLFF. CDR3 coding DNA: TGTGCCAGCAGTTACCCGGGCGGGAATGAAAAACTGTTTTTT.

V is TRBV19 and J is TRBJ1-2; no definite D call. This CDR3 comprises 11 residues. The V end lost 8 bases, the J end lost 8 bases, and 12 bases lay between the germline ends. Per the germline V gene, CDR1 is LNHDA and CDR2 is SQIVND (reference sequence). CDR3 protein: CASETRRGYTF. CDR3 nucleotides: TGTGCCAGTGAAACGCGTAGAGGCTACACCTTC.